One and the same sample provided the 32 T cell receptor beta chains below, sequenced in a study of blood T cell repertoires in COVID-19. Profiling relied on immunoSEQ multiplex PCR, and the TCRdb table lists in-frame clones only, not all of them. The sample includes approximately 100,000 clones, around 80% seen only once; the top ten take 20% to 25%. The material sequenced was peripheral blood. The source of these receptors is a man in his 60s with acute or convalescent COVID-19.

The J gene is TRBJ2-5, the V gene TRBV5-1; 11 nucleotides agree with TRBD2. The germline CDR1 and CDR2 sequences are SGHRS and YFSETQ. CDR3 length: 14 amino acids. V trimming: 2 bases; J trimming: 4 bases; junction bases outside the gene matches: 1. CDR3 in amino acids: CASSFSGGAETQYF. The CDR3, as DNA: TGCGCCAGCAGCTTTAGCGGGGGGGCAGAGACCCAGTACTTC.

This chain joins TRBV18 and TRBJ1-1, with D possibly being TRBD1 (5 bases). The CDR3 is 14 amino acids. Germline V gene data show CDR1 as KGHSH and CDR2 as LQKENI. V was shortened by 1 base and J by 5 bases, with 11 bases between the two germline ends. The CDR3 sequence is CASSPLTEVTEAFF. CDR3 bases: TGTGCCAGCTCACCACTGACAGAGGTAACTGAAGCTTTCTTT.

The chain employs TRBV5-1 and TRBJ1-1; D ambiguous. Germline CDR1 SGHRS, CDR2 YFSETQ. CDR3 length: 15 residues. The V end lost 0 bases, the J end lost 5 bases, and 14 bases lay between the germline ends. The CDR3 nucleotides read TGCGCCAGCAGCTTGGACGTTCTGGGCCAGACTGAAGCTTTCTTT. Translation: CASSLDVLGQTEAFF.

The chain uses TRBV7-9 and TRBJ1-4; no reliable D call. Per the germline V gene, CDR1 is SEHNR and CDR2 is FQNEAQ (reference sequence). This CDR3 is 17 amino acids long. V was pared by 7 bases and J by 3 bases, with 21 bases between. The CDR3 nucleotides read TGTGCCAGCACCGCCGGGTTCGATTCAGCGTCTAATGAAAAACTGTTTTTT. It translates to CASTAGFDSASNEKLFF.

The rearrangement uses TRBV27 and TRBJ1-2, with D unresolved. The CDR3 is 13 amino acids. Trimming took 7 bases from V and 4 from J, leaving 13 bases between them. Germline-derived CDR1 and CDR2 are MNHEY and SMNVEV (reference sequence). The CDR3 protein is CASTPSGGYGYTF. DNA for the CDR3: TGTGCCAGCACTCCTTCGGGAGGCTATGGCTACACCTTC.

The chain links TRBV5-8 to TRBJ2-1, with 9 bases lining up with TRBD2. Unmatched junction bases numbered 6, after V lost 4 bases and J lost 4 bases. Germline V lookup: CDR1 SGHTS, CDR2 YDEGEE. The CDR3 has 15 amino acids. The CDR3 region has the DNA TGTGCCAGCAGCGGTGGGACTAGCTCTTACAATGAGCAGTTCTTC. It encodes CASSGGTSSYNEQFF.

J is TRBJ1-2 and V is TRBV7-8; D is unclear. CDR1 and CDR2 (germline): SGHVS, FQNEAQ. V shed 1 base and J shed 4 bases, with 10 bases lying between them. There are 14 residues in the CDR3. CDR3 in amino acids: CASSLETVFYGYTF. As DNA, the CDR3 is TGTGCCAGCAGCTTAGAAACAGTCTTCTATGGCTACACCTTC.

This clone was found once. The rearrangement uses TRBV24-1 and TRBJ2-1, with 10 bases aligning to TRBD2. CDR1 and CDR2 (germline): KGHDR, SFDVKD. The V and J ends lost 4 bases and 5 bases, in that order; junction bases with no gene match: 7. CDR3 length: 16 amino acids. The CDR3: CATSDPQRGGHNEQFF. The DNA for the CDR3 is TGTGCCACCAGTGACCCGCAGCGGGGGGGCCACAATGAGCAGTTCTTC.

J is TRBJ2-1 and V is TRBV28, with 9 bases matching TRBD2. V was pared by 7 bases and J by 2 bases, with 12 bases of the junction left unmatched. The CDR3 is 17 amino acids. Looked up from germline, CDR1 is MDHEN and CDR2 is SYDVKM. CDR3 region: CASKGLAGRPPYNEQFF. In DNA form, the CDR3 reads TGTGCCAGCAAAGGCCTAGCGGGACGGCCGCCCTACAATGAGCAGTTCTTC.

The chain joins TRBV7-8 to TRBJ1-1; 8 nucleotides align to TRBD1. Trimming cost V 5 bases and J 0 bases; bases outside gene matches: 11. The CDR3 has 17 residues. The germline gives CDR1 SGHVS, CDR2 FQNEAQ. CDR3 protein: CASSRGGQGAMNTEAFF. CDR3 nucleotides: TGTGCCAGCAGCCGAGGGGGTCAGGGGGCGATGAACACTGAAGCTTTCTTT.

This clone has only a few counts. The chain combines TRBV7-8 with TRBJ1-2; unclear D gene. CDR1 SGHVS and CDR2 FQNEAQ come from the germline V gene. V was clipped by 1 base and J by 7 bases, with 13 bases between them. The CDR3 has 14 residues. This CDR3 reads CASSLVRSAGGYTF. For the CDR3, the DNA is TGTGCCAGCAGCTTAGTAAGGAGTGCGGGTGGCTACACCTTC. Based on the CDR3 plus reference TRBV7-8 and TRBJ1-2, the full variable domain is GAGVSQSPRYKVAKRGQDVALRCDPISGHVSLFWYQQALGQGPEFLTYFQNEAQLDKSGLPSDRFFAERPEGSVSTLKIQRTQQEDSAVYLCASSLVRSAGGYTFGSGTRLTVV.

The rearrangement joins TRBV27 to TRBJ1-5; TRBD1 might be the D (5 bases). The CDR3 length is 14 residues. Germline V gene lookup returns CDR1 MNHEY and CDR2 SMNVEV (reference sequence). V lost 5 bases to trimming and J lost 3 bases, with 11 bases between them. For the CDR3, the DNA is TGTGCCAGCAGTGGTGGGGCCACCAATCAGCCCCAGCATTTT. It is translated as CASSGGATNQPQHF.

The chain has TRBV7-2 and TRBJ1-5; 7 bases agree with TRBD1. Germline values: CDR1 SGHTA, CDR2 FQGNSA. The CDR3 extends over 14 amino acids. With 5 bases clipped from V and 4 bases from J, the junction kept 5 bases outside the gene matches. The CDR3, as DNA: TGTGCCAGCAGCCTCGCAGGGGGGAATCAGCCCCAGCATTTT. Its translation is CASSLAGGNQPQHF. Combining the CDR3 with reference TRBV7-2 and TRBJ1-5 gives the whole variable domain GAGVSQSPSNKVTEKGKDVELRCDPISGHTALYWYRQSLGQGLEFLIYFQGNSAPDKSGLPSDRFSAERTGGSVSTLTIQRTQQEDSAVYLCASSLAGGNQPQHFGDGTRLSIL.

The rearrangement uses TRBV3-1 (or the pseudogene TRBV3-2) and TRBJ1-6; 9 bases fit TRBD1. This CDR3 is built from 17 residues. CDR1 is LGHDT and CDR2 is YNNKEL in the germline V gene (reference sequence). Trimming removed 4 bases from V and 13 bases from J; junction bases left unmatched: 17. This chain's CDR3 is CASSLQTHPGQGSPLHF. Here the CDR3 DNA reads TGTGCCAGCAGCCTACAAACCCACCCGGGACAGGGATCGCCCCTCCACTTT.

This rearrangement joins TRBV5-1 to TRBJ1-5; D uncertain. The CDR3 sequence is 13 residues long. Per germline, CDR1 SGHRS and CDR2 YFSETQ. Trimming removed 7 bases from V and 8 bases from J, with 16 bases in between. In DNA, the CDR3 is TGCGCCAGCTCCCTCGTGGCGGGTGAGCCCCAGCATTTT. This gives the protein CASSLVAGEPQHF. Using reference TRBV5-1 and TRBJ1-5 for the parts outside the CDR3, the full variable domain is KAGVTQTPRYLIKTRGQQVTLSCSPISGHRSVSWYQQTPGQGLQFLFEYFSETQRNKGNFPGRFSGRQFSNSRSEMNVSTLELGDSALYLCASSLVAGEPQHFGDGTRLSIL.

This sequence joins TRBV19 and TRBJ1-4; D is undetermined. The ends were cut back, 0 bases at V and 8 bases at J, with 13 bases in the middle. Germline V gene sequence: CDR1 LNHDA, CDR2 SQIVND (reference sequence). This CDR3 is 15 amino acids long. The CDR3 here is CASSIDSGSGEKLFF. DNA for the CDR3: TGTGCCAGTAGTATAGACTCGGGATCTGGGGAAAAACTGTTTTTT. Complete variable domain (other parts from reference TRBV19 and TRBJ1-4): DGGITQSPKYLFRKEGQNVTLSCEQNLNHDAMYWYRQDPGQGLRLIYYSQIVNDFQKGDIAEGYSVSREKKESFPLTVTSAQKNPTAFYLCASSIDSGSGEKLFFGSGTQLSVL.

V gene TRBV7-2 combines with J gene TRBJ2-7, with no clear D. The CDR3 is made up of 13 amino acids. With 1 base removed from V and 5 bases from J, the gap between germline ends came to 9 bases. CDR1 is SGHTA, CDR2 FQGNSA, per germline. CDR3 DNA: TGTGCCAGCAGCTTAGGAGGCAGCAACGAGCAGTACTTC. Residues: CASSLGGSNEQYF. Drawing the rest from reference TRBV7-2 and TRBJ2-7, the complete variable domain is GAGVSQSPSNKVTEKGKDVELRCDPISGHTALYWYRQSLGQGLEFLIYFQGNSAPDKSGLPSDRFSAERTGGSVSTLTIQRTQQEDSAVYLCASSLGGSNEQYFGPGTRLTVT.

The chain carries TRBV5-1 and TRBJ2-1; TRBD1 matches at 8 bases. The V gene end was trimmed by 3 bases and the J gene end by 2 bases; junction bases not matched to a gene: 10. Germline CDR1 and CDR2: SGHRS and YFSETQ. The CDR3 loop spans 17 amino acids. CDR3 nucleotide sequence: TGCGCCAGCAGCTATAAGACAGGGGAGGTTGCCTACAATGAGCAGTTCTTC. It codes for CASSYKTGEVAYNEQFF.

J is TRBJ1-1 and V is TRBV18; 11 positions agree with TRBD1. The junction had 9 bases not matched to a gene; V was cut back by 0 bases and J by 12 bases. This CDR3 spans 15 amino acids. CDR1 is KGHSH and CDR2 is LQKENI in the germline V gene. This CDR3 is CASSPPGTGGLGTFF. Here the CDR3 DNA reads TGTGCCAGCTCACCACCTGGGACAGGGGGACTAGGAACTTTCTTT.

The V and J genes are TRBV11-2 and TRBJ2-7; 9 positions agree with TRBD1. The CDR3 spans 17 residues. V was pared by 1 base and J by 1 base, with 8 bases of the junction left unmatched. Germline values: CDR1 SGHAT, CDR2 FQNNGV. The CDR3 coding sequence is TGTGCCAGCAGCTTAGCAGCTCGAGGACAGGGGTCCTACGAGCAGTACGTC. Translation gives CASSLAARGQGSYEQYV.

CDR3 sequence: CASSQVNRGGTEAFF. The CDR3 DNA reads TGTGCCAGCAGCCAAGTTAACAGAGGAGGTACTGAAGCTTTCTTT. The chain is built from TRBV4-2 and TRBJ1-1; unclear D gene. Germline loops: CDR1 LGHNA, CDR2 YNFKEQ. The CDR3 contains 15 residues. The V end lost 1 base, the J end lost 5 bases, and 14 bases lay between the germline ends.

The rearrangement uses TRBV6-5 and TRBJ1-5, with D tentatively TRBD1 (6 bases). V lost 6 bases and J lost 1, with 13 bases in between. The germline V gene has CDR1 MNHEY and CDR2 SVGAGI. The CDR3 length is 15 residues. This CDR3 reads CASSKTGQSNQPQHF. The CDR3 nucleotides read TGTGCCAGCAGCAAAACCGGACAGAGCAATCAGCCCCAGCATTTT.

V and J are TRBV30 and TRBJ2-3; a possible D gene is TRBD2 (7 bases). Germline V lookup: CDR1 GTSNPN, CDR2 SVGIG (reference sequence). The CDR3 totals 15 residues. V shed 2 bases and J shed 1 base, with 13 bases lying between them. This CDR3 is CAWSKGGARTDTQYF. CDR3 DNA: TGTGCCTGGAGTAAGGGGGGGGCCCGCACAGATACGCAGTATTTT.

V and J are TRBV4-3 and TRBJ2-3; D not resolved. The CDR3 length is 16 residues. V dropped 1 base and J dropped 2 bases, with 13 bases sitting between them. Germline CDR1 is LGHNA and CDR2 is YSLEER. Here the CDR3 DNA reads TGCGCCAGCAGCCAAGGCAGGTTTCCCGACACAGATACGCAGTATTTT. This codes for CASSQGRFPDTDTQYF.

The V and J genes are TRBV5-4 and TRBJ1-3, with 7 positions matching TRBD1. The germline V gene encodes CDR1 SGHNT and CDR2 YYREEE (reference sequence). The J segment lost 3 bases and the V segment lost 4 bases, leaving 4 bases of the junction unmatched. This CDR3 has 14 amino acids. CDR3 protein: CASSSTGDGNTIYF. As DNA, the CDR3 is TGTGCCAGCAGCAGTACAGGGGATGGAAACACCATATATTTT.

The chain couples TRBV25-1 to TRBJ1-2, with a weak D call TRBD1 (6 bases). The germline CDR1 and CDR2 sequences are MGHDK and SYGVNS. Trimming cost V 7 bases and J 2 bases, with 11 bases left between them. The CDR3 runs to 13 residues. The CDR3 DNA follows: TGTGCCAGCACTAAAACAGGGAACTATGGCTACACCTTC. Translation: CASTKTGNYGYTF.

This chain connects TRBV5-1 to TRBJ1-1; 7 bases align to TRBD1. Trimming at V came to 7 bases and at J to 7 bases, leaving 13 bases not matched to a gene. The CDR3 totals 14 residues. Germline values: CDR1 SGHRS, CDR2 YFSETQ. CDR3 amino acids: CASQQKIRDSEAFF. DNA of the CDR3: TGCGCCAGCCAGCAGAAGATCCGGGACAGTGAAGCTTTCTTT. Looking up the rest from reference TRBV5-1 and TRBJ1-1 gives the full variable domain: KAGVTQTPRYLIKTRGQQVTLSCSPISGHRSVSWYQQTPGQGLQFLFEYFSETQRNKGNFPGRFSGRQFSNSRSEMNVSTLELGDSALYLCASQQKIRDSEAFFGQGTRLTVV.

V and J are TRBV3-1 (or the pseudogene TRBV3-2) and TRBJ1-2, with D uncertain. Looked up from germline, CDR1 is LGHDT and CDR2 is YNNKEL (reference sequence). This CDR3 has 12 amino acids. V was cut by 4 bases and J by 8 bases, with 11 bases left in between. The CDR3 loop reads CASSPLGGGYTF. The CDR3 region has the DNA TGTGCCAGCAGCCCCTTAGGAGGGGGCTACACCTTC.

This clone has only a few counts. The chain recombines TRBV28 with TRBJ2-7, with D tentatively TRBD2 (7 bases). V gave up 6 bases and J gave up 4 bases, with 19 bases separating them. CDR1 and CDR2 from the germline V gene are MDHEN and SYDVKM. The CDR3 runs to 15 residues. The CDR3 bases are TGTGCCAGCAGCCCCGGTGGAGCGGGGACATACGAGCAGTACTTC. It is translated as CASSPGGAGTYEQYF.

The rearrangement uses TRBV7-2 and TRBJ1-6; unclear D gene. Germline loops: CDR1 SGHTA, CDR2 FQGNSA. The CDR3 is 14 residues long. The V end was cut by 6 bases, the J end by 6 bases, with 12 bases between. CDR3 region: CASRGGMGNSPLHF. CDR3 sequence (DNA): TGTGCCAGCAGAGGAGGGATGGGTAATTCACCCCTCCACTTT.

The CDR3 is CATSDSRVNQPQHF. The CDR3 DNA is TGTGCCACCAGTGACTCGAGGGTGAATCAGCCCCAGCATTTT. This chain links TRBV24-1 with TRBJ1-5, with D unresolved. Germline V gives CDR1 KGHDR, CDR2 SFDVKD. Trimming left V 4 bases short and J 4 bases short, with 10 bases between. This CDR3 spans 14 amino acids.

The chain recombines TRBV6-6 with TRBJ2-1, with 8 bases aligning to TRBD2. This CDR3 region has 12 residues. The ends lost 6 bases at V and 10 bases at J; junction bases unmatched: 5. The germline CDR1 and CDR2 sequences are MNHNY and SVGAGI (reference sequence). The CDR3 loop reads CASSGGGREQFF. In DNA, the CDR3 is TGTGCCAGCAGCGGGGGGGGGAGAGAGCAGTTCTTC.